This passage covers 23 T cell receptor beta chains from one sample sequenced in a study of T cell responses to AZD1222 COVID-19 vaccine. Measured with immunoSEQ multiplex PCR; TCRdb has only the in-frame clones, and not every one. The sample holds around 78,000 clones, 87% seen once. The source material was peripheral blood, sampled on day 0 of AZD1222 vaccination. The receptors stem from an adult in good health.

V usage is TRBV7-3 and J usage is TRBJ2-2, with D unresolved. The CDR3 spans 14 residues. The germline V gene encodes CDR1 SGHTA and CDR2 FQGTGA. The V end was cut by 4 bases, the J end by 4 bases, with 10 bases between. CDR3: CASSYSSSTGELFF. The CDR3 nucleotides are TGTGCCAGCAGCTACTCAAGTTCCACCGGGGAGCTGTTTTTT.

The chain recombines TRBV29-1 with TRBJ2-1, with 7 bases matching TRBD1. Germline V lookup: CDR1 SQVTM, CDR2 ANQGSEA. The CDR3 extends over 14 amino acids. V lost 4 bases, J lost 8 bases, and 11 bases stayed unmatched. CDR3 sequence: CSVASVTGYDEQFF. The CDR3 DNA is TGCAGCGTTGCATCCGTGACAGGGTACGATGAGCAGTTCTTC.

This chain connects TRBV18 to TRBJ1-1; D perhaps matches TRBD1 (6 bases). The CDR3 runs to 16 residues. From germline, CDR1 is KGHSH and CDR2 LQKENI. The V end lost 1 base, the J end lost 0 bases, and 12 bases lay between the germline ends. This CDR3 reads CASSPRGARMNTEAFF. In DNA, the CDR3 is TGTGCCAGCTCACCACGGGGGGCGAGAATGAACACTGAAGCTTTCTTT.

This chain links TRBV7-9 with TRBJ1-1; weak D call: TRBD1 (5 bases). CDR1 is SEHNR and CDR2 is FQNEAQ in the germline V gene (reference sequence). The CDR3 runs 12 residues. The V end was cut by 7 bases, the J end by 3 bases, with 9 bases between. CDR3 region: CASTLGDTEAFF. The CDR3 coding sequence is TGTGCCAGCACCTTGGGGGACACTGAAGCTTTCTTT.

The genes are TRBV11-2 and TRBJ2-3; 10 bases agree with TRBD2. V lost 3 bases and J lost 6; bases outside the gene matches: 3. The germline CDR1 and CDR2 sequences are SGHAT and FQNNGV. There are 14 residues in the CDR3. CDR3 DNA: TGTGCCAGCAGCTTGAGCGGGAGGGAGGATACGCAGTATTTT. It is translated as CASSLSGREDTQYF. Combining the CDR3 with reference TRBV11-2 and TRBJ2-3 gives the whole variable domain EAGVAQSPRYKIIEKRQSVAFWCNPISGHATLYWYQQILGQGPKLLIQFQNNGVVDDSQLPKDRFSAERLKGVDSTLKIQPAKLEDSAVYLCASSLSGREDTQYFGPGTRLTVL.

V and J are TRBV9 and TRBJ1-1, with D maybe TRBD1 (6 bases). Germline V gives CDR1 SGDLS, CDR2 YYNGEE. The CDR3 consists of 15 residues. Trimming removed 0 bases at V and 8 bases at J, with 17 bases between. CDR3 residues: CASSVGGPPESEAFF. The CDR3 DNA sequence: TGTGCCAGCAGCGTAGGGGGGCCCCCTGAGTCGGAAGCTTTCTTT.

The CDR3 DNA reads as TGTGCCAGCACCCAGGGAAGGAGCAATCAGCCCCAGCATTTT. This translates into CASTQGRSNQPQHF. V and J are TRBV6-6 and TRBJ1-5; a weak D match, TRBD1 (5 bases). CDR3 length equals 14 residues. V lost 7 bases to trimming and J lost 1 base, with 11 bases between them. CDR1 MNHNY and CDR2 SVGAGI come from the germline V gene (reference sequence).

In DNA form, the CDR3 reads TGTGCCAGCTCACCACCGGGGGGATGGCATGAGCAGTTCTTC. It translates to CASSPPGGWHEQFF. The chain joins TRBV18 to TRBJ2-1, with D possibly matching TRBD2 (6 bases). The length of the CDR3 is 14 residues. Germline-derived CDR1 and CDR2 are KGHSH and LQKENI. V was pared by 0 bases and J by 8 bases, with 11 bases between.

The chain recombines TRBV9 with TRBJ2-2; D remains unclear. Trimming shortened V by 2 bases and J by 4 bases, and 15 bases separated the two germline ends. Germline values: CDR1 SGDLS, CDR2 YYNGEE. This CDR3 spans 16 amino acids. The DNA for the CDR3 is TGTGCCAGCAGCGTGTCTACGGACGGTGTCACCGGGGAGCTGTTTTTT. It is translated as CASSVSTDGVTGELFF.

The chain uses TRBV15 and TRBJ1-1; no clear D. The germline gives CDR1 LNHNV, CDR2 YYDKDF (reference sequence). The V gene lost 4 bases and the J gene lost 4 bases, with 10 bases spanning the gap. CDR3 length equals 13 residues. The CDR3 DNA is TGTGCCACCAGCACCAATCTTTTCACTGAAGCTTTCTTT. This gives the protein CATSTNLFTEAFF. Combining the CDR3 with reference TRBV15 and TRBJ1-1 gives the whole variable domain DAMVIQNPRYQVTQFGKPVTLSCSQTLNHNVMYWYQQKSSQAPKLLFHYYDKDFNNEADTPDNFQSRRPNTSFCFLDIRSPGLGDTAMYLCATSTNLFTEAFFGQGTRLTVV.

The chain is built from TRBV9 and TRBJ2-6, with 8 bases identical to TRBD2. Losses at the gene ends were 5 bases for V and 4 bases for J; bases not matched to a gene: 14. Germline V gives CDR1 SGDLS, CDR2 YYNGEE. This CDR3 has 18 amino acids. CDR3 amino acids: CASSLLREGSSGANVLTF. The CDR3 DNA follows: TGTGCCAGCAGTCTCCTACGGGAGGGCAGTTCAGGGGCCAACGTCCTGACTTTC. The whole variable domain, remainder taken from reference TRBV9 and TRBJ2-6, is DSGVTQTPKHLITATGQRVTLRCSPRSGDLSVYWYQQSLDQGLQFLIQYYNGEERAKGNILERFSAQQFPDLHSELNLSSLELGDSALYFCASSLLREGSSGANVLTFGAGSRLTVL.

The genes are TRBV6-5 and TRBJ2-7; no clear D. The V end lost 8 bases, the J end lost 3 bases, and 14 bases lay between the germline ends. Looked up from germline, CDR1 is MNHEY and CDR2 is SVGAGI. The CDR3 is made up of 13 amino acids. CDR3 coding DNA: TGTGCCAGCGGCGGCCAAAAAGACTACGAGCAGTACTTC. It is translated as CASGGQKDYEQYF.

The rearrangement uses TRBV9 and TRBJ2-3, with D hard to call. V was cut by 2 bases and J by 4 bases, with 8 bases left in between. Germline CDR1 SGDLS, CDR2 YYNGEE. The CDR3 sequence is 13 residues long. CDR3 DNA: TGTGCCAGCAGCGTCAGTCAGGCAGATACGCAGTATTTT. Protein product: CASSVSQADTQYF.

This clone was detected once. CDR3 sequence reads: CASSSVAWPGNEQFF. CDR3 bases: TGTGCCAGCAGTTCCGTAGCTTGGCCGGGCAATGAGCAGTTCTTC. V gene TRBV5-5 combines with J gene TRBJ2-1; no definite D call. The CDR3 is made up of 15 amino acids. Germline V gene sequence: CDR1 SGHKS, CDR2 YYEKEE (reference sequence). Trimming removed 5 bases from V and 6 bases from J, with 18 bases in between. Full variable domain (missing parts from reference TRBV5-5 and TRBJ2-1): DAGVTQSPTHLIKTRGQQVTLRCSPISGHKSVSWYQQVLGQGPQFIFQYYEKEERGRGNFPDRFSARQFPNYSSELNVNALLLGDSALYLCASSSVAWPGNEQFFGPGTRLTVL.

The chain combines TRBV18 with TRBJ1-6; 9 nucleotides match TRBD1. The CDR3 runs to 14 residues. Germline-derived CDR1 and CDR2 are KGHSH and LQKENI. V lost 4 bases, J lost 9 bases, and 4 bases stayed unmatched. The CDR3 nucleotides are TGTGCCAGCTCACTAGGACAGGGGAGTTCACCCCTCCACTTT. This codes for CASSLGQGSSPLHF.

This chain connects TRBV28 to TRBJ2-7, with 11 bases that match TRBD2. Trimming removed 10 bases from V and 4 bases from J; junction bases left unmatched: 9. From germline, CDR1 is MDHEN and CDR2 SYDVKM. The CDR3 sequence is 14 residues long. The CDR3 region has the DNA TGTGCCACCTTAGGGACTAGCGGAACGTACGAGCAGTACTTC. This translates into CATLGTSGTYEQYF.

The gene calls are TRBV7-9 and TRBJ1-2, with no clear D. CDR1 SEHNR and CDR2 FQNEAQ come from the germline V gene (reference sequence). The CDR3 is made up of 16 amino acids. V lost 1 base and J 4 bases, leaving 16 bases between the germline ends. The CDR3 bases are TGTGCCAGCAGCTTAGTTCCAGGAAGGTTTGGCTATGGCTACACCTTC. This encodes CASSLVPGRFGYGYTF.

This CDR3 reads CASSQDLSQTFQPQHF. The DNA for the CDR3 is TGCGCCAGCAGCCAAGATTTGAGTCAGACGTTTCAGCCCCAGCATTTT. The V and J genes are TRBV4-1 and TRBJ1-5; D is uncertain. From germline, CDR1 is MGHRA and CDR2 YSYEKL. Trimming left V 0 bases short and J 6 bases short, with 15 bases between. The CDR3 covers 16 residues.

J is TRBJ2-5 and V is TRBV5-6; 7 bases are shared with TRBD1. The length of the CDR3 is 13 residues. The V and J ends lost 4 bases and 4 bases, in that order; junction bases with no gene match: 4. Germline assignment: CDR1 SGHDT and CDR2 YYEEEE. CDR3 region: CASSRTGGETQYF. The CDR3 DNA reads as TGTGCCAGCAGCAGGACAGGCGGAGAGACCCAGTACTTC.

The chain joins TRBV29-1 to TRBJ1-1, with D unresolved. V was trimmed by 0 bases and J by 7 bases, leaving 9 bases between them. The CDR3 is 12 residues long. Germline loops: CDR1 SQVTM, CDR2 ANQGSEA. The CDR3 is CSVEESRLEAFF. DNA for the CDR3: TGCAGCGTTGAAGAGAGCCGGCTTGAAGCTTTCTTT.

This chain uses TRBV5-1 with TRBJ2-6; tentatively, D is TRBD2 (5 bases). CDR1 and CDR2 from the germline V gene are SGHRS and YFSETQ. This CDR3 spans 12 amino acids. The CDR3 DNA sequence: TGCGACCGGACTCCTGGGGCCAACGTCCTGACTTTC. Protein sequence: CDRTPGANVLTF.

The chain joins TRBV5-1 to TRBJ2-5; D may be TRBD1 (6 bases). V dropped 4 bases and J dropped 2 bases, with 18 bases sitting between them. The CDR3 has 16 amino acids. The germline V gene has CDR1 SGHRS and CDR2 YFSETQ. For the CDR3, the DNA is TGCGCCAGCAGCCGTCCCCCCAGAGGGACACAAGAGACCCAGTACTTC. Translating gives CASSRPPRGTQETQYF.

This chain uses TRBV11-1 with TRBJ1-4; possible D gene TRBD1, 5 bases. V lost 4 bases and J 3 bases, leaving 15 bases between the germline ends. Germline V gives CDR1 SGHAT, CDR2 FQDESV (reference sequence). The CDR3 extends over 16 amino acids. CDR3 loop: CASSYPRDGSNEKLFF. The DNA for the CDR3 is TGTGCCAGCAGCTACCCGCGGGACGGATCTAATGAAAAACTGTTTTTT.